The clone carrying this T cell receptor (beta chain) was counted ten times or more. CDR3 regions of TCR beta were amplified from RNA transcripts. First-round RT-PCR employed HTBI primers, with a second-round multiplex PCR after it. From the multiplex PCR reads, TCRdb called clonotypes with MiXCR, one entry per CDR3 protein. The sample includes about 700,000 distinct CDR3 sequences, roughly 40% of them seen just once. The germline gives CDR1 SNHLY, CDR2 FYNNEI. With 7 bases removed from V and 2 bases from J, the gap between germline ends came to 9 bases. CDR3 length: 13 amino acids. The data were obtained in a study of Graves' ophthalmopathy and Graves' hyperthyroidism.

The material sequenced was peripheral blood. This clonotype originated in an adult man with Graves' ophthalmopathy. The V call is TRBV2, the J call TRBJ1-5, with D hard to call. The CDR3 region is CASNPGRNQPQHF. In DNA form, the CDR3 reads TGTGCCAGCAATCCAGGCCGCAATCAGCCCCAGCATTTT.